The 8 T cell receptor beta chains given below trace back to one sample, sequenced in a study of beta chain features in type 1 diabetes. Of the isolated RNA, all was reverse transcribed, and so the sequenced material was expressed TCRB transcripts. Sequencing used immunoSEQ multiplex PCR; TCRdb keeps in-frame clones, though not all of them. Among about half a million clones listed, 11% were seen once. Source material: naive CD4+ T cells from blood. The receptors were sampled from a woman between 18 and 30 years old in good health.

This clone was picked up a small number of times. The gene calls are TRBV7-9 and TRBJ1-1, with D perhaps TRBD1 (6 bases). Germline values: CDR1 SEHNR, CDR2 FQNEAQ (reference sequence). There are 14 residues in the CDR3. Trimming shortened V by 1 base and J by 6 bases, and 12 bases separated the two germline ends. The CDR3 DNA follows: TGTGCCAGCAGCTTAGGACCGGCAGGGGCTGAAGCTTTCTTT. This translates into CASSLGPAGAEAFF.

The chain combines TRBV30 with TRBJ2-5, with no clear D. CDR1 GTSNPN and CDR2 SVGIG come from the germline V gene (reference sequence). V lost 0 bases, J lost 2 bases, and 10 bases lay in between. CDR3 length equals 14 residues. CDR3 sequence (DNA): TGTGCCTGGAGTGTATCTATGGGGCAAGAGACCCAGTACTTC. Its protein product is CAWSVSMGQETQYF.

The chain employs TRBV10-3 and TRBJ2-7; D not certain. V was trimmed by 5 bases and J by 4 bases, leaving 9 bases between them. CDR3 length equals 12 residues. The germline CDR1 and CDR2 sequences are ENHRY and SYGVKD. This CDR3 reads CAISPLGYEQYV. The DNA of the CDR3 is TGTGCCATCAGTCCCCTGGGGTACGAGCAGTACGTC.

This sequence joins TRBV7-9 and TRBJ1-1; no clear D. The CDR3 totals 13 residues. The germline V gene has CDR1 SEHNR and CDR2 FQNEAQ (reference sequence). V shed 2 bases and J shed 6 bases, with 10 bases lying between them. The CDR3 region is CASSLFPEAEAFF. The CDR3 DNA follows: TGTGCCAGCAGCTTATTCCCGGAGGCTGAAGCTTTCTTT.

This sequence joins TRBV30 and TRBJ2-3; 9 bases line up with TRBD2. V was pared by 0 bases and J by 4 bases, with 5 bases of the junction left unmatched. Germline values: CDR1 GTSNPN, CDR2 SVGIG (reference sequence). This CDR3 spans 15 amino acids. CDR3 amino acids: CAWSVPGLAPDTQYF. The CDR3 DNA reads TGTGCCTGGAGTGTCCCGGGACTAGCTCCAGATACGCAGTATTTT.

This clone came up a few times. CDR3 bases: TGTGCCAGCAGAGTAATTCAGGGTCGAGATACGCAGTATTTT. Its protein product is CASRVIQGRDTQYF. The rearrangement uses TRBV7-2 and TRBJ2-3; perhaps TRBD1 as D (5 bases). Trimming removed 6 bases from V and 5 bases from J, with 15 bases in between. The CDR3 loop spans 14 amino acids. Germline lookup yields CDR1 SGHTA and CDR2 FQGNSA.

This clone was seen a handful of times. V gene TRBV5-4 combines with J gene TRBJ2-7; TRBD1 matches at 7 bases. The germline V gene has CDR1 SGHNT and CDR2 YYREEE (reference sequence). The CDR3 consists of 16 residues. The trim removed 4 bases at V and 3 bases at J, leaving 13 bases unmatched. The DNA of the CDR3 is TGTGCCAGCAGCCCGAAGGCAGGGGACAGTCGCTACGAGCAGTACTTC. Translating gives CASSPKAGDSRYEQYF.

V gene TRBV20-1 combines with J gene TRBJ2-1; possibly TRBD1 for D (5 bases). Germline CDR1 and CDR2: DFQATT and SNEGSKA (reference sequence). This CDR3 is 11 amino acids long. This CDR3 reads CRAQWGTEQFF. DNA for the CDR3: TGCAGGGCCCAGTGGGGCACTGAGCAGTTCTTC.